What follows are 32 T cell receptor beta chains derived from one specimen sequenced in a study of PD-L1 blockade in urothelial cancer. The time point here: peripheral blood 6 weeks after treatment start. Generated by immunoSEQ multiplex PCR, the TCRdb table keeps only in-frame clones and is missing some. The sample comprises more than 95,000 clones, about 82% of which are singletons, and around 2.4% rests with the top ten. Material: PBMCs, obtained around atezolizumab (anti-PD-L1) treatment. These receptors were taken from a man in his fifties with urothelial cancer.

CDR3 residues: CAIRDRAPEAFF. The CDR3 region has the DNA TGTGCCATCAGAGACAGGGCCCCTGAAGCTTTCTTT. The chain carries TRBV10-3 and TRBJ1-1; 7 bases line up with TRBD1. The length of the CDR3 is 12 residues. From germline, CDR1 is ENHRY and CDR2 SYGVKD. V lost 6 bases to trimming and J lost 6 bases; unmatched junction nucleotides: 4.

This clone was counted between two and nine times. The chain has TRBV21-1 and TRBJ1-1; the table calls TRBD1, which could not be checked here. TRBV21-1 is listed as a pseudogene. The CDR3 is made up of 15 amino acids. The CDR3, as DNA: TGTGCCAGCAGCCAGGGGGCAGGGCCGAACACTGAAGCTTTCTTT. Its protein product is CASSQGAGPNTEAFF.

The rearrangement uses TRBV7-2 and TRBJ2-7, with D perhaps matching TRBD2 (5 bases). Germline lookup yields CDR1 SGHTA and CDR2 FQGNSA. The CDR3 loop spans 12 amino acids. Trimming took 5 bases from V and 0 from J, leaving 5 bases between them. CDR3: CASSGSSYEQYF. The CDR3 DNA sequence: TGTGCCAGCAGCGGGAGCTCCTACGAGCAGTACTTC.

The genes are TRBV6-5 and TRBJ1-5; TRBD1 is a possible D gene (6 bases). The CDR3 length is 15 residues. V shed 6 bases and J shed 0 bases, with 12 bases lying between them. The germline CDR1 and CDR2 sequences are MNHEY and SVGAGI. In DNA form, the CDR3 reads TGTGCCAGCAGGGACACAGGGAATAGCAATCAGCCCCAGCATTTT. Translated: CASRDTGNSNQPQHF.

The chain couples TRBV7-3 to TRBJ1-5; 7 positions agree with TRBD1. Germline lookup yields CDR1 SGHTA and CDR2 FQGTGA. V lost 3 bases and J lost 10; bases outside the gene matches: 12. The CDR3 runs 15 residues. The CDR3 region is CASSFNGTEGGPQHF. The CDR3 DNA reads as TGTGCCAGCAGCTTCAATGGGACAGAAGGAGGTCCCCAGCATTTT.

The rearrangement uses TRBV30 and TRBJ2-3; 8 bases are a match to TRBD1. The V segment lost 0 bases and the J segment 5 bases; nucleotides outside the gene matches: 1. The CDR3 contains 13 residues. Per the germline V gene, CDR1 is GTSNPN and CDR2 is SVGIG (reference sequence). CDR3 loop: CAWSVQGVDTQYF. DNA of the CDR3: TGTGCCTGGAGTGTACAGGGGGTAGATACGCAGTATTTT.

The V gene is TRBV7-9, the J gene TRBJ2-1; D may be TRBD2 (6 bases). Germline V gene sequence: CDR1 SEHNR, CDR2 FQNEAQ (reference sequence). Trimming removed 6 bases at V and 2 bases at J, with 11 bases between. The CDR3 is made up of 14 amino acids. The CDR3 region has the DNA TGTGCCAGCAGGGAGGGAAGGCCCTACAATGAGCAGTTCTTC. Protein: CASREGRPYNEQFF.

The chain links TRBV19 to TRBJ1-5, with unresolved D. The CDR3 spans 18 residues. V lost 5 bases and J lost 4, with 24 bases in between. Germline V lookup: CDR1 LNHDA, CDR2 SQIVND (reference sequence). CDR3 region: CASSPAGRSRGMNQPQHF. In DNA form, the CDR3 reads TGTGCCAGTAGTCCAGCGGGTAGGAGTCGGGGAATGAATCAGCCCCAGCATTTT.

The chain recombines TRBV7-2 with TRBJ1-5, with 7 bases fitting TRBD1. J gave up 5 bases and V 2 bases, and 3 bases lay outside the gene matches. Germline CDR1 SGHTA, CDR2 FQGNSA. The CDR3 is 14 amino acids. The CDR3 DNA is TGTGCCAGCAGCTTACTTACAGGGGATCAGCCCCAGCATTTT. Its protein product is CASSLLTGDQPQHF.

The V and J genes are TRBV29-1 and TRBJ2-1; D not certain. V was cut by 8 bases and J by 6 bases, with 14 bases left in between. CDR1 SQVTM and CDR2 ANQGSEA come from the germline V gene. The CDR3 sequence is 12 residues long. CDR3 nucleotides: TGCAGCTTTAGTGGGTCGGGCAATGAGCAGTTCTTC. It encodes CSFSGSGNEQFF.

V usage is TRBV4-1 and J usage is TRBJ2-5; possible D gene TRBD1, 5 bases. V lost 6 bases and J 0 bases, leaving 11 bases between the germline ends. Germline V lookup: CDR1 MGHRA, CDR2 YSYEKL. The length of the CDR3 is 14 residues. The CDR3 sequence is CASRAGPYQETQYF. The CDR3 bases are TGCGCCAGCAGGGCAGGGCCGTACCAAGAGACCCAGTACTTC.

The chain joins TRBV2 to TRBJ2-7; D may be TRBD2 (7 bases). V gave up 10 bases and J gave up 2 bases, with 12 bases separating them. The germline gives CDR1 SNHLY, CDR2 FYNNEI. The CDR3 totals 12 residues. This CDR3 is CATGEGAYEQYF. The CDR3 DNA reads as TGTGCCACAGGGGAGGGCGCCTACGAGCAGTACTTC.

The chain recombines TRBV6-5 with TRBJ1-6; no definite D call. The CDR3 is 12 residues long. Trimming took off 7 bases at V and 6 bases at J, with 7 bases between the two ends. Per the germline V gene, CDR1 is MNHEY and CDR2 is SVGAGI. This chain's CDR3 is CASNSGNSPLHF. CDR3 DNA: TGTGCCAGCAATTCGGGTAATTCACCCCTCCACTTT.

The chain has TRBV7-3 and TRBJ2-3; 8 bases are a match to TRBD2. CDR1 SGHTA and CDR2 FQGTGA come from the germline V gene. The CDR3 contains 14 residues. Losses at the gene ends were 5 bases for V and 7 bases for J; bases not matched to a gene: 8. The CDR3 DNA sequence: TGTGCCAGCAGCCTCCAGCGGGAGCAAAATACGCAGTATTTT. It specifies CASSLQREQNTQYF.

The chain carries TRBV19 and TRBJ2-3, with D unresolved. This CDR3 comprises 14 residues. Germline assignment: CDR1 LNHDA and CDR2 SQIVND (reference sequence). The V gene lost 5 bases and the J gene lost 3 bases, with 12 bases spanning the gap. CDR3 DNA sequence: TGTGCCAGTAGTCCCTTAAATCCGACAGATACGCAGTATTTT. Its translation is CASSPLNPTDTQYF. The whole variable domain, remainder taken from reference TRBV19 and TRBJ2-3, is DGGITQSPKYLFRKEGQNVTLSCEQNLNHDAMYWYRQDPGQGLRLIYYSQIVNDFQKGDIAEGYSVSREKKESFPLTVTSAQKNPTAFYLCASSPLNPTDTQYFGPGTRLTVL.

CDR3 nucleotides: TGTGCCAGCAGACTACAGGGGTTCACTGAAGCTTTCTTT. This translates into CASRLQGFTEAFF. This sequence joins TRBV5-6 and TRBJ1-1; TRBD1 aligns across 7 bases. V dropped 5 bases and J dropped 4; count of bases not matched to a gene: 5. The CDR3 is 13 residues long. Germline V CDR1 and CDR2: SGHDT, YYEEEE.

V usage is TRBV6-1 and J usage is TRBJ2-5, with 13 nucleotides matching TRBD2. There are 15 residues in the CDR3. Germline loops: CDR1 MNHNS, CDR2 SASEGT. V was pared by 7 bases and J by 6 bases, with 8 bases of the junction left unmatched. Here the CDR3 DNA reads TGTGCCAGCAACCCCGGGACTAGCGGGATACAGACCCAGTACTTC. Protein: CASNPGTSGIQTQYF.

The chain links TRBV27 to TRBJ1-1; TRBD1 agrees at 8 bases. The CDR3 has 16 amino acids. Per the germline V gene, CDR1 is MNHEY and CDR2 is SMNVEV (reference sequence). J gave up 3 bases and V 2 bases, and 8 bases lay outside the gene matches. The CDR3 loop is CASSLRPGGGHTEAFF. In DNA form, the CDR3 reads TGTGCCAGCAGTTTACGACCAGGGGGCGGCCACACTGAAGCTTTCTTT.

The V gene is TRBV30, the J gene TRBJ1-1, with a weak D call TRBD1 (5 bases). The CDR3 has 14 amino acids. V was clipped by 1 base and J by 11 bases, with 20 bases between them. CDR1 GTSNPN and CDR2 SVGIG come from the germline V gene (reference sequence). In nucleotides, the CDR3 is TGTGCCTGGAGTGGGGTCTCGCCTCTTTCAGGGGCTTTCTTT. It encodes CAWSGVSPLSGAFF.

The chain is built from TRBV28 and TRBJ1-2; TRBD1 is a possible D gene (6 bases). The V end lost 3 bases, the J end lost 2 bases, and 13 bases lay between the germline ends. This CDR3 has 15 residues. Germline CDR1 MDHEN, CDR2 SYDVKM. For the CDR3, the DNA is TGTGCCAGCAGTTTCGGGACACCTAAAAACTATGGCTACACCTTC. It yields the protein CASSFGTPKNYGYTF.

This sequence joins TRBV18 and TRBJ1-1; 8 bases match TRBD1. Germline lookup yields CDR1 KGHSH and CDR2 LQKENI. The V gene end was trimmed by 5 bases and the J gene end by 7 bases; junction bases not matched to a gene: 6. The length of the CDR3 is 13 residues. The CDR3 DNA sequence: TGTGCCAGCTCAGCCCGACAGGGGTTTGAAGCTTTCTTT. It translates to CASSARQGFEAFF.

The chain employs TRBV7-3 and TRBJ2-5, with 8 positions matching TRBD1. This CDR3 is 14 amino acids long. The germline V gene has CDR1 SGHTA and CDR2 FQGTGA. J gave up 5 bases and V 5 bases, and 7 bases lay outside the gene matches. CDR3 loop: CASSPDRGWETQYF. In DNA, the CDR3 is TGTGCCAGCAGCCCAGACAGGGGTTGGGAGACCCAGTACTTC. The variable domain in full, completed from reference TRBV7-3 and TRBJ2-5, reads GAGVSQTPSNKVTEKGKYVELRCDPISGHTALYWYRQSLGQGPEFLIYFQGTGAADDSGLPNDRFFAVRPEGSVSTLKIQRTERGDSAVYLCASSPDRGWETQYFGPGTRLLVL.

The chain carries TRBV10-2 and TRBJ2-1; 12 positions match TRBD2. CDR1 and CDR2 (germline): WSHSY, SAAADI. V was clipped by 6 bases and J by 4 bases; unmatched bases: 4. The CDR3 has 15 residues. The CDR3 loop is CASRTSGSLYNEQFF. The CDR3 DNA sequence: TGCGCCAGCAGGACTAGCGGGAGCCTATACAATGAGCAGTTCTTC.

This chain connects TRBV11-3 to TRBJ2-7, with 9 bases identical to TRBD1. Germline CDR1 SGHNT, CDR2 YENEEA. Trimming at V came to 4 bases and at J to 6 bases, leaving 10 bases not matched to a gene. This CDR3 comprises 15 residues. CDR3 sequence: CASSSGGTGLREQYF. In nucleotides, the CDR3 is TGTGCCAGCAGCTCTGGGGGGACAGGGTTACGCGAGCAGTACTTC.

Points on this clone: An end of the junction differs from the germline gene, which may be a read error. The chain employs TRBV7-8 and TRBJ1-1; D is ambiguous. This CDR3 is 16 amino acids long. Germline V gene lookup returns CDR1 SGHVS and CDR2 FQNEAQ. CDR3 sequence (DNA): TGTGCCAGCAGCCTAGCCGAAGGGAGATCCCGAGGGCGAACTTTCTTT. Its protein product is CASSLAEGRSRGRTFF.

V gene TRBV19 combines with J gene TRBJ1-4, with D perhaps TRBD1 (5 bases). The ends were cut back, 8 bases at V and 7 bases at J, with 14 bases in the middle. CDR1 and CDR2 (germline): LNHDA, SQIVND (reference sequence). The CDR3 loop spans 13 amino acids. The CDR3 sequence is CASGRQIGEKLFF. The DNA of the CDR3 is TGTGCCAGTGGTCGACAGATCGGTGAAAAACTGTTTTTT.

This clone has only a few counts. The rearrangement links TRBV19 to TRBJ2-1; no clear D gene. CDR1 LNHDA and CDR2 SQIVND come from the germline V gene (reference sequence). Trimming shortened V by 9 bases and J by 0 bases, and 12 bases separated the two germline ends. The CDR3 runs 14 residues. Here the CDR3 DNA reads TGTGCCAGCCAACGACTGGGCTCCTACAATGAGCAGTTCTTC. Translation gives CASQRLGSYNEQFF.

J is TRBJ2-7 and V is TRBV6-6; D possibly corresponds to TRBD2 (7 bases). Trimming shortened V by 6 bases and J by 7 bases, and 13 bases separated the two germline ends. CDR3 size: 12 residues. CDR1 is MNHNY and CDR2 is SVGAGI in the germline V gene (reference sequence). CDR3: CASSNEGGEQYF. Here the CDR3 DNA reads TGTGCCAGCAGCAATGAGGGGGGGGAGCAGTACTTC.

The CDR3 sequence: CASSSRGGGVDGYTF. CDR3 bases: TGTGCCAGCAGTTCTCGTGGCGGAGGGGTTGATGGCTACACCTTC. The rearrangement joins TRBV6-5 to TRBJ1-2; D is perhaps TRBD1 (5 bases). V was clipped by 4 bases and J by 6 bases, with 18 bases between them. From germline, CDR1 is MNHEY and CDR2 SVGAGI. This CDR3 is built from 15 residues.

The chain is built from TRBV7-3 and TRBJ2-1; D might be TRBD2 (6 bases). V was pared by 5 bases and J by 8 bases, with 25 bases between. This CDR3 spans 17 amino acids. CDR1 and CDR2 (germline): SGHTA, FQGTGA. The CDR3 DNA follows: TGTGCCAGCAGCATACATAGCGGCGGAGGCTCCAATTATGAGCAGTTCTTC. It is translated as CASSIHSGGGSNYEQFF.

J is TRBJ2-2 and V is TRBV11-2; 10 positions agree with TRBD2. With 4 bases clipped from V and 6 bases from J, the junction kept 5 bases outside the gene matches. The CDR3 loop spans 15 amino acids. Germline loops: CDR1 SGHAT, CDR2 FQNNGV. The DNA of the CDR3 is TGTGCCAGCAGCTGGCTAGCGGGAGTTCCCGGGGAGCTGTTTTTT. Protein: CASSWLAGVPGELFF.

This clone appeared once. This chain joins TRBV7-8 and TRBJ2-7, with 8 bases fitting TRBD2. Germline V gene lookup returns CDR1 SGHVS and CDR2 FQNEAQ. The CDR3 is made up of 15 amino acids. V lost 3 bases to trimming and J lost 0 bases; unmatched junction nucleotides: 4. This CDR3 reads CASSFHLAGSYEQYF. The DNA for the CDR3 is TGTGCCAGCAGCTTTCATCTAGCGGGCTCCTACGAGCAGTACTTC.